Listed below are T cell receptor beta chains from one sample, sequenced in a study of blood T cell repertoires in COVID-19. Method: immunoSEQ multiplex PCR; TCRdb's copy keeps in-frame clones and lacks some. The sample lists some 39,000 clones; 65% to 90% were seen once. The source material was peripheral blood. These receptors all come from a man aged 35-49 years with active COVID-19. Both conserved end residues are part of each CDR3. A D gene is named only where the DNA matches it firmly. Clone size appears in some rows only: once, few, many, or a class for an expanded clone.

d_call | clone_size | j_call | v_call | cdr3_aa | cdr3_nt
TRBD1 | - | TRBJ1-2 | TRBV11-2 | CASSPEPTGAYGYTF | TGTGCCAGCAGCCCAGAACCGACAGGGGCCTATGGCTACACCTTC
- | - | TRBJ2-7 | TRBV27 | CASSPGTGVYEQYF | TGTGCCAGCAGTCCGGGGACTGGGGTATACGAGCAGTACTTC
- | - | TRBJ1-1 | TRBV7-3 | CASSLTSTAEAFF | TGTGCCAGCAGCTTAACGAGCACAGCTGAAGCTTTCTTT
TRBD1 | - | TRBJ2-2 | TRBV30 | CASWGGQGLKAGELFF | TGTGCCTCCTGGGGGGGACAGGGATTAAAAGCCGGGGAGCTGTTTTTT
- | few | TRBJ2-5 | TRBV7-8 | CASSILGASEPETQYF | TGTGCCAGCAGCATACTCGGGGCTAGCGAACCAGAGACCCAGTACTTC
TRBD1 | - | TRBJ2-7 | TRBV5-4 | CASSPRAGGDEQYF | TGTGCCAGCAGCCCCCGGGCAGGGGGCGACGAGCAGTACTTC
TRBD1 | - | TRBJ2-5 | TRBV6-5 | CASSTDRAPGTQYF | TGTGCCAGCAGTACGGACAGGGCCCCGGGAACCCAGTACTTC
TRBD1 | - | TRBJ1-2 | TRBV9 | CASRGGQKWDYGYTF | TGTGCCAGCAGGGGGGGACAGAAGTGGGACTATGGCTACACCTTC
TRBD2 | once | TRBJ2-7 | TRBV4-1 | CASSQEPQGAGLAGVAVEQYF | TGCGCCAGCAGCCAAGAGCCCCAGGGGGCAGGGCTAGCGGGAGTCGCGGTCGAGCAGTACTTC
- | - | TRBJ2-1 | TRBV19 | CASRRRGGDRGNEQFF | TGTGCCAGTAGGCGACGCGGGGGGGACAGGGGAAATGAGCAGTTCTTC
- | - | TRBJ1-2 | TRBV7-9 | CASSFEGVHGYTF | TGTGCCAGCAGCTTCGAAGGGGTGCACGGCTACACCTTC
- | - | TRBJ1-2 | TRBV5-1 | CASSGDSYGYTF | TGCGCCAGCAGCGGAGACAGCTATGGCTACACCTTC
- | - | TRBJ1-3 | TRBV29-1 | CSVMTGTAGNTIYF | TGCAGCGTCATGACAGGAACGGCTGGAAACACCATATATTTT
TRBD1 | - | TRBJ1-1 | TRBV5-1 | CASSLGDRVGEAFF | TGCGCCAGCAGCTTGGGGGACAGGGTCGGAGAAGCTTTCTTT
- | - | TRBJ2-7 | TRBV5-4 | CASSLRGREQYF | TGTGCCAGCAGCTTAAGAGGGAGGGAGCAGTACTTC
- | - | TRBJ2-5 | TRBV27 | CASSLGGQHQETQYF | TGTGCCAGCAGTTTAGGTGGGCAGCACCAAGAGACCCAGTACTTC
- | - | TRBJ2-3 | TRBV7-8 | CASSLDGSRGDTQYF | TGTGCCAGCAGCTTAGATGGGTCTCGGGGAGATACGCAGTATTTT
- | - | TRBJ2-5 | TRBV14 | CASSPYRFQETQYF | TGTGCCAGCAGCCCTTACAGATTCCAAGAGACCCAGTACTTC
TRBD2 | - | TRBJ2-5 | TRBV5-1 | CASSRGTSGRETQYF | TGCGCCAGCAGCCGCGGGACTAGCGGGAGGGAGACCCAGTACTTC
TRBD2 | few | TRBJ2-7 | TRBV6-1 | CASSELAGGSYEQYF | TGTGCCAGCAGTGAACTAGCGGGAGGCTCCTACGAGCAGTACTTC
- | - | TRBJ2-7 | TRBV7-2 | CASSLSPLVAGEQYF | TGTGCCAGCAGCTTGTCACCCTTGGTGGCCGGGGAGCAGTACTTC
TRBD1 | - | TRBJ1-2 | TRBV5-1 | CASSFGRGLTDYGYTF | TGCGCCAGCAGCTTCGGCAGGGGGCTTACGGACTATGGCTACACCTTC
- | once | TRBJ1-2 | TRBV10-3 | CAIRQDSGREGYTF | TGTGCCATCAGGCAGGATTCGGGAAGAGAAGGCTACACCTTC
- | once | TRBJ1-4 | TRBV10-3 | CASCPGKNEKLFF | TGTGCCAGTTGCCCCGGGAAGAACGAAAAACTGTTTTTT
- | - | TRBJ2-3 | TRBV25-1 | CASSFPGGTDTQYF | TGTGCCAGCAGTTTTCCAGGGGGGACAGATACGCAGTATTTT
- | - | TRBJ1-1 | TRBV28 | CASSGVTGFTEAFF | TGTGCCAGCAGTGGCGTTACAGGGTTCACTGAAGCTTTCTTT
TRBD1 | - | TRBJ2-2 | TRBV5-4 | CASRSGQASPGELFF | TGTGCCAGCAGGTCGGGACAGGCATCCCCGGGGGAGCTGTTTTTT
- | - | TRBJ2-2 | TRBV11-2 | CASSTQAGTGELFF | TGTGCCAGCAGCACCCAAGCGGGCACCGGGGAGCTGTTTTTT
TRBD2 | - | TRBJ2-3 | TRBV18 | CASSPGTSGFTDTQYF | TGTGCCAGCTCACCCGGGACTAGCGGATTCACAGATACGCAGTATTTT
TRBD1 | - | TRBJ2-5 | TRBV11-2 | CASSLGDRTQETQYF | TGTGCCAGCAGCTTAGGGGACAGAACACAAGAGACCCAGTACTTC
TRBD1 | - | TRBJ2-1 | TRBV5-1 | CASSGDSYNEQFF | TGCGCCAGCAGCGGGGACAGTTACAATGAGCAGTTCTTC
TRBD2 | - | TRBJ2-5 | TRBV2 | CASSDGSGRAETQYF | TGTGCCAGCAGTGATGGTAGCGGGAGGGCCGAGACCCAGTACTTC
- | - | TRBJ2-7 | TRBV6-5 | CASTRQSYEQYF | TGTGCCAGCACCCGACAGTCCTACGAGCAGTACTTC
- | - | TRBJ2-1 | TRBV5-8 | CASSFEPAIDEQFF | TGTGCCAGCAGCTTTGAACCAGCGATCGATGAGCAGTTCTTC
- | - | TRBJ2-7 | TRBV9 | CASSPLRASYEQYF | TGTGCCAGCAGCCCCCTCAGGGCCTCCTACGAGCAGTACTTC
TRBD2 | - | TRBJ2-7 | TRBV14 | CASSHGGEQYF | TGTGCCAGCAGCCATGGGGGGGAACAGTACTTC
TRBD2 | - | TRBJ2-1 | TRBV29-1 | CSVGGGGRTYNEQFF | TGCAGCGTTGGGGGGGGCGGGAGGACCTACAATGAGCAGTTCTTC
TRBD2 | - | TRBJ2-1 | TRBV15 | CATSRDKGPSGRASYNEQFF | TGTGCCACCAGCAGAGATAAGGGTCCTAGCGGGAGGGCCTCCTACAATGAGCAGTTCTTC
TRBD2 | few | TRBJ2-1 | TRBV19 | CASGGTSAPGNEQFF | TGTGCCAGTGGGGGTACTAGCGCGCCTGGGAATGAGCAGTTCTTC
TRBD1 | - | TRBJ2-6 | TRBV27 | CASSLDRAGANVLTF | TGTGCCAGCAGTTTAGACAGGGCTGGGGCCAACGTCCTGACTTTC